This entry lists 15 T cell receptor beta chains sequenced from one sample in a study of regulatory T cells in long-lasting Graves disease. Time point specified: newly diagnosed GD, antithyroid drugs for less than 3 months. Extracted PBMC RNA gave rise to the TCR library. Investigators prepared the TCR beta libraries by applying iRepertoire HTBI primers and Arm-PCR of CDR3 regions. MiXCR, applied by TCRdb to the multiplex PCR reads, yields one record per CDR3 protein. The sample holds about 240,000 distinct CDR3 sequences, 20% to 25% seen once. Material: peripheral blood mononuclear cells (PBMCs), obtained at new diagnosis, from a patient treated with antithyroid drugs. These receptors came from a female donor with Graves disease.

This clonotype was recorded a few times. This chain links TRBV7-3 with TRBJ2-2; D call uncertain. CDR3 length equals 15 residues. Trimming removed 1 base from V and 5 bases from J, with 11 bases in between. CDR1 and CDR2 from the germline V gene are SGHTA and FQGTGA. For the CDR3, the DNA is TGTGCCAGCAGCTTAATTTCTAGTAGTACCGGGGAGCTGTTTTTT. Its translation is CASSLISSSTGELFF.

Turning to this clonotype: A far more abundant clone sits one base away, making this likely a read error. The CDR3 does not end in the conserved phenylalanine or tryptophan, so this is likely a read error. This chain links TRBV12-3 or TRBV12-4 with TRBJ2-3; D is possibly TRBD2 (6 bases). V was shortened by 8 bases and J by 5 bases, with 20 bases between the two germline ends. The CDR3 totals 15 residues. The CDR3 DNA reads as TGTGCCAGCTCACCACCGGGGAGGTGGAGAGATACGCAGTATTCT. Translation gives CASSPPGRWRDTQYS.

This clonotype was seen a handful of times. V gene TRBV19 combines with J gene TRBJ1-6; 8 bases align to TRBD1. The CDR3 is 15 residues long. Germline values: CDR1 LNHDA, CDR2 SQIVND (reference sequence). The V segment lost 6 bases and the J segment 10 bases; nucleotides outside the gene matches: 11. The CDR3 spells CASSRGQVIRSPLHF. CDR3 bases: TGTGCCAGTAGCCGGGGACAGGTGATTAGGTCACCCCTCCACTTT.

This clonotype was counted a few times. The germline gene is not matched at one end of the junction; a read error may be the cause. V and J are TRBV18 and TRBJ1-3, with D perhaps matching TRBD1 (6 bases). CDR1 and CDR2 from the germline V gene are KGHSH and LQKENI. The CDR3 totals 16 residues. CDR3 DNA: TGTCCCAGCTCACCAACGGGGGGGCTATCTGGAAACACCATATATTTT. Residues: CPSSPTGGLSGNTIYF.

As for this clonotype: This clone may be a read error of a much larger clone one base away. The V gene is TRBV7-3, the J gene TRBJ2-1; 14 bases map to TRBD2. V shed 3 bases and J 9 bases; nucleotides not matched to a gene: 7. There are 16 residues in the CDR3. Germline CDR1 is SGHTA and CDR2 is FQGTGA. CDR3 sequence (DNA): TGTGCCAGCAGCTTGCTGGGACTAGCGGGAGACAGTGAGCAGTTCTTC. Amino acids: CASSLLGLAGDSEQFF. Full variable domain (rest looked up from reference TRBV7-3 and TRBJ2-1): GAGVSQTPSNKVTEKGKYVELRCDPISGHTALYWYRQSLGQGPEFLIYFQGTGAADDSGLPNDRFFAVRPEGSVSTLKIQRTERGDSAVYLCASSLLGLAGDSEQFFGPGTRLTVL.

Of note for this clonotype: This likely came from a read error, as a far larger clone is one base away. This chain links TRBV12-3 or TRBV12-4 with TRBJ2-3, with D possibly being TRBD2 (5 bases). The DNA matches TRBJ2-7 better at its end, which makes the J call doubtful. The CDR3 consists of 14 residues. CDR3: CASSPTRADYEQYF. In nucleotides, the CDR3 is TGTGCCAGCAGTCCTACTAGGGCGGACTACGAGCAGTACTTC.

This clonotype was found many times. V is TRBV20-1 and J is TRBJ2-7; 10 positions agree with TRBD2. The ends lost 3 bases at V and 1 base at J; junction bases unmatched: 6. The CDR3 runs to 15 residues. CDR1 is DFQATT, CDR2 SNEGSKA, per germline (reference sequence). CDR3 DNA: TGCAGTGCTAGGTTACCTAGCGGGAGTTCCTACGAGCAGTACTTC. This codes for CSARLPSGSSYEQYF.

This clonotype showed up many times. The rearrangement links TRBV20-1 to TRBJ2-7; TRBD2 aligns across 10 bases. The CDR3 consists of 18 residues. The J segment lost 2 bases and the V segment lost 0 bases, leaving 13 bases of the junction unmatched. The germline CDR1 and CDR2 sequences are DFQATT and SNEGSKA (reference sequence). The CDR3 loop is CSARDLGPGTSAAYEQYF. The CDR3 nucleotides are TGCAGTGCTAGAGATTTAGGGCCCGGGACTAGCGCCGCCTACGAGCAGTACTTC.

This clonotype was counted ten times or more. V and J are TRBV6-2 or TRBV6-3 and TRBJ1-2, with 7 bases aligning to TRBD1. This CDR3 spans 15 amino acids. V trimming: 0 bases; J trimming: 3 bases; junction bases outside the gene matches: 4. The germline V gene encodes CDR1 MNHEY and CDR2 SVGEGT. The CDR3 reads CASSYSRQGDYGYTF. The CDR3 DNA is TGTGCCAGCAGTTACTCGCGACAGGGAGACTATGGCTACACCTTC.

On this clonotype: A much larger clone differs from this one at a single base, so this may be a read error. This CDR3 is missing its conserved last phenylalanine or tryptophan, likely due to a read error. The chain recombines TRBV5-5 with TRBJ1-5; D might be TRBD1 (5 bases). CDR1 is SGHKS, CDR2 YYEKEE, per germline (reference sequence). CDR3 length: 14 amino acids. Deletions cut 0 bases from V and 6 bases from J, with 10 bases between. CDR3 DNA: TGTGCCAGCAGCTTGGATGGGGCGAGTCAGCCCCAGCATCTT. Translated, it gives CASSLDGASQPQHL.

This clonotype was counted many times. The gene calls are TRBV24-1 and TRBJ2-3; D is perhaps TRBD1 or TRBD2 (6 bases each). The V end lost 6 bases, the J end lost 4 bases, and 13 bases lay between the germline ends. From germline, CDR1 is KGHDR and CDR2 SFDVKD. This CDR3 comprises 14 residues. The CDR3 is CATSKKGGPDTQYF. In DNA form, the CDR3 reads TGTGCCACCAGTAAGAAAGGGGGGCCAGATACGCAGTATTTT.

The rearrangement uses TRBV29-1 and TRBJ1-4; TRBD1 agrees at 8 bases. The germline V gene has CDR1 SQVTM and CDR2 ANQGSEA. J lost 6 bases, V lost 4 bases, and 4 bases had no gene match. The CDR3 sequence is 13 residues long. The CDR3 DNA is TGCAGCGTTGGTAACAGGGGGGATGAAAAACTGTTTTTT. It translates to CSVGNRGDEKLFF.

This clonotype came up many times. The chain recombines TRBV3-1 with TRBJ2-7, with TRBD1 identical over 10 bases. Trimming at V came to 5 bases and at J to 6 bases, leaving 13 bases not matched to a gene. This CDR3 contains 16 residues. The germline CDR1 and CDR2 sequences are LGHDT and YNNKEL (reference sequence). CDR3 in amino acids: CASSTRDRGPLSEQYF. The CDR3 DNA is TGTGCCAGCAGCACCCGGGACAGGGGCCCCCTTAGCGAGCAGTACTTC.

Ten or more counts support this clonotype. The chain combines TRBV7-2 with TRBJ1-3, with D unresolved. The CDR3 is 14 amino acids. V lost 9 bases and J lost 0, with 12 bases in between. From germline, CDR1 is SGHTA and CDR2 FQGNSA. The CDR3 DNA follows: TGTGCCAGTACCCGGACCGGCTCTGGAAACACCATATATTTT. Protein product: CASTRTGSGNTIYF.

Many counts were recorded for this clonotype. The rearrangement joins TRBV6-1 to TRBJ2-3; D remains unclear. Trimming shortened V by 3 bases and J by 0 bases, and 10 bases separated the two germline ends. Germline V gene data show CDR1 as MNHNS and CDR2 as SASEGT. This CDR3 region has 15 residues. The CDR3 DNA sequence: TGTGCCAGCAGTGACGGGCCGCATAGCACAGATACGCAGTATTTT. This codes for CASSDGPHSTDTQYF.